This T cell receptor (beta chain) is drawn from a study of T cell responses to AZD1222 COVID-19 vaccine. V shed 4 bases, J shed 8 bases, and the junction held 5 bases outside the gene matches. Germline V gene data show CDR1 as LGHNA and CDR2 as YNFKEQ. This CDR3 comprises 15 residues. General study results and limits: Reports indicate that nearly half of spike-specific TCRs are directed at unmutated variant regions.

Only in-frame clones appear in the TCRdb table, and some are missing; sequencing was by immunoSEQ multiplex PCR. This sample yields 150,000 to 180,000 clones, of which roughly 90% are seen a single time; about 5% belongs to the top ten. This clone showed up just a few times. The antigen is not known. The material was peripheral blood, obtained on day 0 of MenACWY control vaccination. This chain uses TRBV4-2 with TRBJ1-6, with 10 bases lining up with TRBD1. The clonotype comes from an adult in good health. The DNA for the CDR3 is TGTGCCAGCAGCCCCCGGACAGGGGGGGATTCACCCCTCCACTTT. Translation: CASSPRTGGDSPLHF.